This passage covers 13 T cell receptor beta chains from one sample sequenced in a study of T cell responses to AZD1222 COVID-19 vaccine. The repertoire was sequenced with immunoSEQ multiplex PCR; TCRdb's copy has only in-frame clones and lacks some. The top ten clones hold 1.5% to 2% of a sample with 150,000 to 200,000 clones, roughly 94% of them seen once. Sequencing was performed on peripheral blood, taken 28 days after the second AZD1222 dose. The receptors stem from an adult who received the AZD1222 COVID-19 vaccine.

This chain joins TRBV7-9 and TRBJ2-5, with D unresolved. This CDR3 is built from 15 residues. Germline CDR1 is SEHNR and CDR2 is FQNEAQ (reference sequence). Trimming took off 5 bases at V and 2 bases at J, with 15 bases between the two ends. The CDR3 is CASSPARRLQETQYF. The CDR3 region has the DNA TGTGCCAGCAGCCCCGCGAGGCGTTTACAAGAGACCCAGTACTTC.

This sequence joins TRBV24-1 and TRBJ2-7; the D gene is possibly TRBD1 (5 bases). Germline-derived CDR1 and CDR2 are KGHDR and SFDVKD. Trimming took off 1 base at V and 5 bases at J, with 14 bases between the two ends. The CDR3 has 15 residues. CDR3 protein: CATSDFGQGVDEQYF. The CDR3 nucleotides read TGTGCCACCAGTGATTTCGGGCAGGGTGTAGACGAGCAGTACTTC.

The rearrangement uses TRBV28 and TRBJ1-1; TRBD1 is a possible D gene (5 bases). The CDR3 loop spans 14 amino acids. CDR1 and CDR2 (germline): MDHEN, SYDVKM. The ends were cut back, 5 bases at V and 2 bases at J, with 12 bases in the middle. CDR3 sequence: CASSPPRGNTEAFF. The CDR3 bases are TGTGCCAGCAGTCCTCCGAGGGGTAACACTGAAGCTTTCTTT. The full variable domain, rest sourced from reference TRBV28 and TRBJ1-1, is DVKVTQSSRYLVKRTGEKVFLECVQDMDHENMFWYRQDPGLGLRLIYFSYDVKMKEKGDIPEGYSVSREKKERFSLILESASTNQTSMYLCASSPPRGNTEAFFGQGTRLTVV.

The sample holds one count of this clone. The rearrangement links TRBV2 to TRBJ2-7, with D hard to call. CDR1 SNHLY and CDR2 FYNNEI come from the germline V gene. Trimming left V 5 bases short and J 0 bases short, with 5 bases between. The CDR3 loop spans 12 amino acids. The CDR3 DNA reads TGTGCCAGCAGTCTTATCTCCTACGAGCAGTACTTC. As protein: CASSLISYEQYF.

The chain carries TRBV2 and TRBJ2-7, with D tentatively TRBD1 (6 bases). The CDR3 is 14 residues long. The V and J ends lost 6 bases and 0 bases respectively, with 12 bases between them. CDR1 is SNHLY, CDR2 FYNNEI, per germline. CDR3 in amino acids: CASRDRPSSYEQYF. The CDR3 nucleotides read TGTGCCAGCAGGGACAGACCTAGCTCCTACGAGCAGTACTTC.

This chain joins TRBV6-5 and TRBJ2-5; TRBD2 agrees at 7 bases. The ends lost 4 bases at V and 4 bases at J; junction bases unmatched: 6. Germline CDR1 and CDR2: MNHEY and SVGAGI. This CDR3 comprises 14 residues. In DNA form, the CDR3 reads TGTGCCAGCAGTTCAGCAGGGAGGGGAGAGACCCAGTACTTC. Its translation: CASSSAGRGETQYF.

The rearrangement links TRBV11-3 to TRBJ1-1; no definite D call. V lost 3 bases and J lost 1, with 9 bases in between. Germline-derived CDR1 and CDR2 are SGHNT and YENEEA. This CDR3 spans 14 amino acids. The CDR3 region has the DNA TGTGCCAGCAGCTTTAGACGGACGAACACTGAAGCTTTCTTT. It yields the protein CASSFRRTNTEAFF.

The CDR3 loop reads CASSPGTGNTDTQYF. The CDR3 nucleotides are TGTGCCAGTAGTCCCGGGACAGGGAACACAGATACGCAGTATTTT. This chain joins TRBV19 and TRBJ2-3; the match to TRBD1 covers 9 bases. The CDR3 has 15 amino acids. In germline, CDR1 is LNHDA, CDR2 SQIVND (reference sequence). Trimming cost V 5 bases and J 2 bases; bases outside gene matches: 5.

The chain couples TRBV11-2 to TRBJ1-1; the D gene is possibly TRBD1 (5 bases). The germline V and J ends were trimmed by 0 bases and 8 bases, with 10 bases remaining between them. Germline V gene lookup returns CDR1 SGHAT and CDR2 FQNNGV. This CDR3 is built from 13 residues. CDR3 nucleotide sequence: TGTGCCAGCAGCTTAGAGAGGGGCGGGGAAGCTTTCTTT. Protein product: CASSLERGGEAFF.

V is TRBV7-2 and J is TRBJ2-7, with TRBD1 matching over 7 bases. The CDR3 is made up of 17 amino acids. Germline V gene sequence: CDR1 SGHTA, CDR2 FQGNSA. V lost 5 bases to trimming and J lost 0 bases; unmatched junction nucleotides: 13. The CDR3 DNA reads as TGTGCCAGCAGCCGGGTAGGGGGACAGACTCTCTCCTACGAGCAGTACTTC. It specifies CASSRVGGQTLSYEQYF.

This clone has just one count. The CDR3 nucleotides are TGTGCCAGCAGCTTGCGTGATGCGGCCTACAATGAGCAGTTCTTC. Translation: CASSLRDAAYNEQFF. The genes are TRBV9 and TRBJ2-1; no clear D gene. The CDR3 is 15 amino acids. The V end lost 4 bases, the J end lost 2 bases, and 13 bases lay between the germline ends. Germline loops: CDR1 SGDLS, CDR2 YYNGEE.

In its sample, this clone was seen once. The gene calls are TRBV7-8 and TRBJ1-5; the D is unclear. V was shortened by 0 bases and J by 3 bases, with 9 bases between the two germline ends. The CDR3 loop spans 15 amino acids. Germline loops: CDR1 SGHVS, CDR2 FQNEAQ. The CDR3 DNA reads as TGTGCCAGCAGCTTAGCAGGCGGGGACAATCAGCCCCAGCATTTT. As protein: CASSLAGGDNQPQHF. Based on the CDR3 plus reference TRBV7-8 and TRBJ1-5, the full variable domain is GAGVSQSPRYKVAKRGQDVALRCDPISGHVSLFWYQQALGQGPEFLTYFQNEAQLDKSGLPSDRFFAERPEGSVSTLKIQRTQQEDSAVYLCASSLAGGDNQPQHFGDGTRLSIL.

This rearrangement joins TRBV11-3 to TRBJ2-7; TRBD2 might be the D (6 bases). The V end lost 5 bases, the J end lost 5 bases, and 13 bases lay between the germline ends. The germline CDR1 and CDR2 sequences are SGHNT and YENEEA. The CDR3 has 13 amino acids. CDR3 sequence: CASSAAGEDEQYF. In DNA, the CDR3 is TGTGCCAGCAGCGCAGCCGGGGAGGACGAGCAGTACTTC.